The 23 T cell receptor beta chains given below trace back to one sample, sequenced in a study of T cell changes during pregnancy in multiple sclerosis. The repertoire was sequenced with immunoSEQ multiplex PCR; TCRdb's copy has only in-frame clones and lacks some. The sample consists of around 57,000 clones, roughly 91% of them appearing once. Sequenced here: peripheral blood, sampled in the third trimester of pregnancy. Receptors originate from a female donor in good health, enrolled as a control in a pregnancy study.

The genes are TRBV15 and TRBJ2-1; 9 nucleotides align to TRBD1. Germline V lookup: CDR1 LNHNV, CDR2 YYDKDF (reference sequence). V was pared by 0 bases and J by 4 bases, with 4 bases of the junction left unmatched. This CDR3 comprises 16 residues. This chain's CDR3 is CATSRESGTGYNEQFF. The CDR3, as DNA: TGTGCCACCAGCAGAGAGTCCGGGACAGGGTACAATGAGCAGTTCTTC.

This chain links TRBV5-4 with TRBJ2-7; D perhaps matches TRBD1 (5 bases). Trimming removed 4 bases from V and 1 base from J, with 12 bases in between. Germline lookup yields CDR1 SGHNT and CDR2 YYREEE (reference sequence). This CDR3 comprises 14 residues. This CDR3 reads CASSLGQESYEQYF. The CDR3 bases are TGTGCCAGCAGCCTAGGACAAGAATCCTACGAGCAGTACTTC. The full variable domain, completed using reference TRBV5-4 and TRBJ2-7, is ETGVTQSPTHLIKTRGQQVTLRCSSQSGHNTVSWYQQALGQGPQFIFQYYREEENGRGNFPPRFSGLQFPNYSSELNVNALELDDSALYLCASSLGQESYEQYFGPGTRLTVT.

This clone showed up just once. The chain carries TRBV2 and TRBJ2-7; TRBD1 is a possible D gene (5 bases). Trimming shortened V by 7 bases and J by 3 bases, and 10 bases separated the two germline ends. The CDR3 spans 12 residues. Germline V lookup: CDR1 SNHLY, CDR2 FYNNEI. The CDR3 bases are TGTGCCAGCACGACAGACCACTACGAGCAGTACTTC. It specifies CASTTDHYEQYF.

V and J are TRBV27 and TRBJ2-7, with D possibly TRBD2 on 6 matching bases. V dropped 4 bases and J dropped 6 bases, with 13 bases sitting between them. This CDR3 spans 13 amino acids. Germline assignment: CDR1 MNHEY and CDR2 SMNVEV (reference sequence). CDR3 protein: CASSWDSLSEQYF. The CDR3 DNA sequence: TGTGCCAGCAGTTGGGACTCCCTAAGCGAGCAGTACTTC.

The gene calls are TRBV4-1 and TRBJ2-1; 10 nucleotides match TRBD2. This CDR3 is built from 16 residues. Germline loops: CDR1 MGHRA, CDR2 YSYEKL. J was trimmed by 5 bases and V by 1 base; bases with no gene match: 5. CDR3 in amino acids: CASSQVSGGTHNEQFF. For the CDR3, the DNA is TGCGCCAGCAGCCAAGTTAGCGGGGGGACCCACAATGAGCAGTTCTTC.

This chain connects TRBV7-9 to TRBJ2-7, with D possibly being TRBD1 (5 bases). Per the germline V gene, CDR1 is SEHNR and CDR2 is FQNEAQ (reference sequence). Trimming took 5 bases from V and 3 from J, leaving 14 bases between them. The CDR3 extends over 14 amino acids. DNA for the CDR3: TGTGCCAGCAGCCCGACAGTAGAAGACTACGAGCAGTACTTC. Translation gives CASSPTVEDYEQYF.

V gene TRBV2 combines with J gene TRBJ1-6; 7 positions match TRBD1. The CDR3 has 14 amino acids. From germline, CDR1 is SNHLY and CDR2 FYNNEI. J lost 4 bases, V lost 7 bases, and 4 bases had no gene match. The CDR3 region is CASISGGYNSPLHF. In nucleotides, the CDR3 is TGTGCCAGCATATCAGGGGGTTATAATTCACCCCTCCACTTT.

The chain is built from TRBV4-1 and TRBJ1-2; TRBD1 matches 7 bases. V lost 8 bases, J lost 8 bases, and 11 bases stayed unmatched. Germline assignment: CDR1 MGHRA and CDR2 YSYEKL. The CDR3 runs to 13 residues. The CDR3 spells CASSPGGTMGYTF. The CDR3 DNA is TGCGCCAGCTCCCCAGGGGGAACTATGGGCTACACCTTC.

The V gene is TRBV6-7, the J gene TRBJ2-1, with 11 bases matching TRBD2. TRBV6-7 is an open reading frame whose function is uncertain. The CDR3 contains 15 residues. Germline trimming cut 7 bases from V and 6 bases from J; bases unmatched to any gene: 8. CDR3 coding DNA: TGTGCCAGCACTAGACTAGCGGGACCCCCCAATGAGCAGTTCTTC. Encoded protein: CASTRLAGPPNEQFF.

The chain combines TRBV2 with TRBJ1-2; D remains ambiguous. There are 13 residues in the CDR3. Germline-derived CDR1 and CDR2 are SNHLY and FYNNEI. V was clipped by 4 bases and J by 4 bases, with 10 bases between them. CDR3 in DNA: TGTGCCAGCAGTGTAGCGGAGGTCTATGGCTACACCTTC. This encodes CASSVAEVYGYTF.

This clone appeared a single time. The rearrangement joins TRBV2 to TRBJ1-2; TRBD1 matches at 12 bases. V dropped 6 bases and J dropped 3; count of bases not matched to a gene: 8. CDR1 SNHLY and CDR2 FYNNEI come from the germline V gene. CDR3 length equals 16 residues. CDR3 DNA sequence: TGTGCCAGCAGAGCCGGGACAGGGGGCCCTGACTATGGCTACACCTTC. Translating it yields CASRAGTGGPDYGYTF.

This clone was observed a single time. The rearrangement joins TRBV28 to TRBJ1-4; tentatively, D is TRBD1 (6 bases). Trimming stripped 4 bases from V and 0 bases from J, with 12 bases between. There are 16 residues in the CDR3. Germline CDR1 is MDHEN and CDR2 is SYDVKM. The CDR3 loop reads CASSWEGGATNEKLFF. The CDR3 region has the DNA TGTGCCAGCAGTTGGGAGGGGGGGGCAACTAATGAAAAACTGTTTTTT.

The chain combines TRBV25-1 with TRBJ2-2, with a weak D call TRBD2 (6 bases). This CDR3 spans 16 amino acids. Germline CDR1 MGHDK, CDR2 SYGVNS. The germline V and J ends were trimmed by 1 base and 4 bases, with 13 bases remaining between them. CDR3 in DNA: TGTGCCAGCAGTGAATTTTGGGACGGGGGCACCGGGGAGCTGTTTTTT. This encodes CASSEFWDGGTGELFF.

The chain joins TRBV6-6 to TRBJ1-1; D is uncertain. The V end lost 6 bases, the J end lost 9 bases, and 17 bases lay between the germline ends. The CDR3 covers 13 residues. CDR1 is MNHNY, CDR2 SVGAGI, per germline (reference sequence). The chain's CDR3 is CASSRLAESQAFF. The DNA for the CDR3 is TGTGCCAGCAGCCGCCTGGCGGAGAGCCAAGCTTTCTTT.

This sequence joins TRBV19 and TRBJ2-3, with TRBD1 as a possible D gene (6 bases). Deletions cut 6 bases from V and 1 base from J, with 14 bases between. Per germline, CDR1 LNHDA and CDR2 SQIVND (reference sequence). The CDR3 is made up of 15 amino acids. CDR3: CASRAGALRTDTQYF. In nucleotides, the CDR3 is TGTGCCAGTAGAGCAGGGGCCCTCCGCACAGATACGCAGTATTTT.

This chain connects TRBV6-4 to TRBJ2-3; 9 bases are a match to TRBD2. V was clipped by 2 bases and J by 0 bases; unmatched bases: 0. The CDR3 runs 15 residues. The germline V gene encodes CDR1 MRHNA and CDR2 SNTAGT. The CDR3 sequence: CASSDGTSSTDTQYF. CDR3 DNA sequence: TGTGCCAGCAGTGACGGGACTAGCAGCACAGATACGCAGTATTTT.

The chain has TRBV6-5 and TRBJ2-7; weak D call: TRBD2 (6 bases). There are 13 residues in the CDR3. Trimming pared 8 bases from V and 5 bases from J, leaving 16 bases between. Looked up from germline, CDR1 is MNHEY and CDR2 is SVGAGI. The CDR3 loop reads CASGPGTVNEQYF. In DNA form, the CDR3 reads TGTGCCAGCGGCCCGGGGACTGTCAACGAGCAGTACTTC.

Here the CDR3 reads CASSATDREYGFF. DNA for the CDR3: TGTGCCAGTAGTGCGACAGACCGCGAGTACGGTTTCTTT. V and J are TRBV19 and TRBJ1-1, with a weak D call TRBD1 (5 bases). The CDR3 is made up of 13 amino acids. CDR1 and CDR2 from the germline V gene are LNHDA and SQIVND (reference sequence). Between the trimmed V and J ends, which lost 5 bases and 13 bases, there was a span of 20 bases.

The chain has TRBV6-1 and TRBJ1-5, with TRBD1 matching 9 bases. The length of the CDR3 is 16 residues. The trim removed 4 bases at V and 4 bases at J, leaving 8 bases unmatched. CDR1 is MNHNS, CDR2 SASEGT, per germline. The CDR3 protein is CASSATAGTGNQPQHF. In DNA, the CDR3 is TGTGCCAGCAGTGCTACTGCCGGGACAGGGAATCAGCCCCAGCATTTT.

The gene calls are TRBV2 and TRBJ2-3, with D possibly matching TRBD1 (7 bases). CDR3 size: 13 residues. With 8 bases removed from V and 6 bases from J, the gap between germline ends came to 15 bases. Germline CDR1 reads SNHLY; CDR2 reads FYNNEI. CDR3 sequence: CASGGTVGDTQYF. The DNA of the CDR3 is TGTGCCAGCGGAGGGACAGTAGGCGATACGCAGTATTTT.

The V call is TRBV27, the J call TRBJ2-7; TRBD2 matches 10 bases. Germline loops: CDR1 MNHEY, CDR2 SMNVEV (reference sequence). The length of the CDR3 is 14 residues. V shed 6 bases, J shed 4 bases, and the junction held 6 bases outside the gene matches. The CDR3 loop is CASSLSGGEYEQYF. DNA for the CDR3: TGTGCCAGCAGCCTGAGCGGGGGGGAATACGAGCAGTACTTC.

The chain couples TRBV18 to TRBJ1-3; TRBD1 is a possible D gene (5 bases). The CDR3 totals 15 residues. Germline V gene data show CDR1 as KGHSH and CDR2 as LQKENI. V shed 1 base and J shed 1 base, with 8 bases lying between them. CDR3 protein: CASSPRGESGNTIYF. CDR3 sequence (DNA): TGTGCCAGCTCACCACGGGGGGAATCTGGAAACACCATATATTTT.

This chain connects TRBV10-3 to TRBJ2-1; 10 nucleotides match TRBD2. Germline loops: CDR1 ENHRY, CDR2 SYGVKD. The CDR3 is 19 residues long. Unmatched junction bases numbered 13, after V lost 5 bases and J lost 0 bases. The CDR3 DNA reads TGTGCCATCAGTTCGGATGGACTAGCGGTTGGCCCCTCCTACAATGAGCAGTTCTTC. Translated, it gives CAISSDGLAVGPSYNEQFF.